A selection of T cell receptor beta chains follows, all from one sample in a study of tumor-infiltrating lymphocytes in primary liver carcinoma. TCRdb re-called the multiplex PCR reads through MiXCR, storing one row per CDR3 protein. The repertoire consists of nearly 45,000 distinct CDR3 sequences, with 73% occurring once and the leading ten covering about a fifth. The sequenced material came from liver tumor tissue from sampling region 2. The receptors originated from a man between 35 and 55 years old with primary liver carcinoma and hepatitis B virus infection. CDR3s include the opening cysteine and the closing phenylalanine or tryptophan. A D gene is named only where the DNA matches it firmly. Clone size, where shown, is once, few, many, or a class for clones that have expanded.

D	V	J	size	DNA	CDR3
NA	TRBV30	TRBJ2-2	NA	TGTGCCTGGAATCGGCTAGTGGGAGGCACCGGGGAGCTGCTTTTT	CAWNRLVGGTGELLF
NA	TRBV28	TRBJ2-3	NA	TGTGCCAGCAGCCTCCCCCTCGGATCTGATACGCTGTATTTT	CASSLPLGSDTLYF
NA	TRBV5-5	TRBJ2-2	medium-sized	TGTGCCAGCAGACTCCACACCGGGGAGCTGTTTTTT	CASRLHTGELFF
NA	TRBV5-4	TRBJ2-2	NA	TGTGCCAGCAGCTTCTGTTCCGGGGAGCTGTTTTTT	CASSFCSGELFF
NA	TRBV28	TRBJ2-5	NA	TGTGCCAGCCTAGGAGAGACGCAGTACTTC	CASLGETQYF
TRBD1	TRBV12-3/TRBV12-4	TRBJ2-5	NA	TGTGCCAGCAGCCATGGGGTTCCAGGGGGCGGAGATACCCAGTACTTC	CASSHGVPGGGDTQYF
NA	TRBV12-3/TRBV12-4	TRBJ1-1	NA	TGTGCCAGCAGTTTCGGGGGGTTGAACACTGATGCTTTATTT	CASSFGGLNTDALF
NA	TRBV29-1	TRBJ2-5	once	TGCAGTGGTATGGACAGTGGAGAGATTCAGTACTTC	CSGMDSGEIQYF
NA	TRBV6-2/TRBV6-3	TRBJ1-1	medium-sized	TGTGCCAGCAGTTACCGGGGAGCTGGCACTGAAGCTTTCTTT	CASSYRGAGTEAFF
NA	TRBV11-1	TRBJ2-1	NA	TGTGCCAGCAGCCTCCAGGGACCACTGGACAGTGAGCAGTTCTTC	CASSLQGPLDSEQFF
NA	TRBV19	TRBJ2-3	NA	TGTACCAGTATTTACTTATCCGGAGATACGCAGTATTTT	CTSIYLSGDTQYF
NA	TRBV29-1	TRBJ1-2	NA	TGCAGCGCCCACGACATAGGGGGAGAGTATGGCCACACCTTC	CSAHDIGGEYGHTF
NA	TRBV28	TRBJ2-7	many	TGTGCCAGCTCCCACCAAAGCAGGGGACTCTACGAGCAGTACTTC	CASSHQSRGLYEQYF
TRBD1	TRBV7-8	TRBJ1-4	NA	TGTGCCAGCAGCTTGAACGTGGCAGGGGGTGAAAAACTGTTTTTT	CASSLNVAGGEKLFF
TRBD1	TRBV29-1	TRBJ1-2	large	TGCAGCGTCCGATCAGGGGGCGCCTATGGCTACACCTTC	CSVRSGGAYGYTF
NA	TRBV2	TRBJ2-2	NA	TGTGCCAGCATCCCAGCGGTGGCGGGCACCGGGGAGCTGTTTTTT	CASIPAVAGTGELFF
TRBD1	TRBV4-2	TRBJ1-2	NA	TGTGCCAACAGCCGATCGTCCAGGGGGGGGGGCGCGTCCCATGGCTACACCTTC	CANSRSSRGGGASHGYTF
NA	TRBV7-9	TRBJ2-7	many	TGTGCCAGCAGCCCCAGGGAGAGGGCCTACGAGCAGTACTTC	CASSPRERAYEQYF
NA	TRBV6-1	TRBJ2-1	NA	TGTGCCAGCAGTGAAGAAGCAGGAGGATGCCATGAGCAGTTCTTC	CASSEEAGGCHEQFF
TRBD2	TRBV14	TRBJ2-1	NA	TGTGCCAGCAGTGCCGTAGCGGGGTGGGTAGACAATAAGCAGTTCTTC	CASSAVAGWVDNKQFF
NA	TRBV12-3/TRBV12-4	TRBJ1-6	once	TGTACCAGCAGTCTCCTCGTGGGAGGGGGTTCACCCCTCCACTTT	CTSSLLVGGGSPLHF
NA	TRBV5-1	TRBJ2-1	NA	TGCGCCGGCAGCTTGGCCCTGAGGAAGAATGAGCAGTTCTTC	CAGSLALRKNEQFF
NA	TRBV6-2/TRBV6-3	TRBJ1-1	many	TGTGCCAGCAGTTACTCGCTGGTTTACCACCACACTGAAGCTTTCTTT	CASSYSLVYHHTEAFF
NA	TRBV12-3/TRBV12-4	TRBJ2-5	once	TGTGCCAGCAGTTTTTGTTCAGAGATCCAGTACTTC	CASSFCSEIQYF
TRBD1	TRBV6-1	TRBJ1-2	NA	TGTGCCAGTAGTCACGACAGGGGGCGCATCTGTGGCTACACCTTC	CASSHDRGRICGYTF
TRBD1	TRBV14	TRBJ2-1	many	TGTGCCAGCAGCCACTCGACAGGGGGCGTTGTCCATGAGCAGTTCTTC	CASSHSTGGVVHEQFF
TRBD1	TRBV6-6	TRBJ1-6	few	TGTGCCAGGAGTACGACAGGGGTTACGCCCCTCCACTTT	CARSTTGVTPLHF
TRBD1	TRBV28	TRBJ1-1	NA	TGTACCAGCACTACGACAGGGATGATGGACACTGAAGCTTTCTTT	CTSTTTGMMDTEAFF
NA	TRBV20-1	TRBJ1-2	NA	TGCAGTGCTAGCCCCGACCTCATTAACTATGGCTACACCTTC	CSASPDLINYGYTF
NA	TRBV7-9	TRBJ1-1	NA	TGTGCCAGCGGCCAGCCGGGACTTCCAAGGGGCACTGATGCTTTCTTT	CASGQPGLPRGTDAFF
NA	TRBV28	TRBJ1-5	NA	TGTGCCAGCACTAGTAACGTGGGTCATCCCCAGCATTTT	CASTSNVGHPQHF
NA	TRBV28	TRBJ1-6	NA	TGTACCAGCCTTAGTGAACGGATTAATTCAGCCCTCCACTTT	CTSLSERINSALHF
NA	TRBV29-1	TRBJ1-4	NA	TGTAGCGTTGCCCCCAGACGGAATGGAAAACTGTTTTTT	CSVAPRRNGKLFF
NA	TRBV6-1	TRBJ2-6	NA	TGTACCAGCAGTGAACAGCCCAAGGCTAGGGCCAACGTCCTGACTTTC	CTSSEQPKARANVLTF
NA	TRBV11-2	TRBJ2-5	NA	TGTGCTAGCAGATTAGGTCCGGGTAACCTCCAAGAGACCCAGTACTTC	CASRLGPGNLQETQYF
NA	TRBV10-2	TRBJ2-7	few	TGCGCCAGCAGTGAGCAGCAACTCGCGAGTAACGAGCAGTACTTC	CASSEQQLASNEQYF
NA	TRBV11-1	TRBJ2-4	NA	TGTGCCAGCAGCTTTCCCGGGACTCACGGAACCAAAAACATTCAGCACTTC	CASSFPGTHGTKNIQHF
TRBD2	TRBV14	TRBJ2-2	many	TGTGCCAGCAGCCAAGAAGTAGGACTAGCGGGAAACACCGGGGAGCTGTTTTTT	CASSQEVGLAGNTGELFF
TRBD1	TRBV24-1	TRBJ1-1	NA	TGTGCCACCCGAGATATCGGACAGGACACTGAAGCTTTCTTT	CATRDIGQDTEAFF
NA	TRBV11-1	TRBJ2-3	NA	TGTGCCAGCAGCCAGCAGGGGCAGCTTACAGGTACGCAGTATTTT	CASSQQGQLTGTQYF
NA	TRBV11-2	TRBJ2-5	NA	TGTGCCAGCAGCCCCCGGCCAGTCTCAGGGGTGACCCAGTACTTC	CASSPRPVSGVTQYF
NA	TRBV12-3/TRBV12-4	TRBJ1-1	NA	TGTGTCAACAGTTCGGGCCGGCTCCTCACTGAAGCTTTCTTT	CVNSSGRLLTEAFF